This record concerns one TCR beta chain sequence. Its target is not known. The data were taken from a study of cytomegalovirus exposure and HLA in healthy donors. Findings and limits, study-wide: Per a prior analysis, the majority of TCR beta V segments were productive roughly 87% or roughly 30% of the time. For cytomegalovirus status, the classifier reportedly gave diagnoses with high specificity and sensitivity.

This CDR3 comprises 18 residues. The junction had 9 bases not matched to a gene; V was cut back by 0 bases and J by 3 bases. The germline V gene has CDR1 SGHRS and CDR2 YFSETQ. Use of 60 Vbeta and 13 Jbeta primers characterized the PCR. Profiled with immunoSEQ multiplex PCR; TCRdb holds only in-frame clones, not every one. The data hold 100,000 to 150,000 clones, with 60% to 80% observed a single time. This TCR was recovered from an older woman in good health and CMV-seronegative. The chain is built from TRBV5-1 and TRBJ2-6; 7 bases map to TRBD1. The sequenced material came from PBMCs. In DNA form, the CDR3 reads TGCGCCAGCAGCTTGGGACAGGGCCAAACTAGTGGGGCCAACGTCCTGACTTTC. It yields the protein CASSLGQGQTSGANVLTF.